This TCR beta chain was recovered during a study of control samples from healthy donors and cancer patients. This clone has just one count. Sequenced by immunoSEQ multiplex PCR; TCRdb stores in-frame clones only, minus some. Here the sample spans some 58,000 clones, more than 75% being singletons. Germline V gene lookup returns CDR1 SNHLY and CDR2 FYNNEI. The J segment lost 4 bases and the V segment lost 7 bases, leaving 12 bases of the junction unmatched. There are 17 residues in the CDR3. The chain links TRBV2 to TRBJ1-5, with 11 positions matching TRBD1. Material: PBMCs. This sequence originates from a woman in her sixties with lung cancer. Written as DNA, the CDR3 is TGTGCCAGCACCTCCGGACAGGGGGCTGGAGGAAATCAGCCCCAGCATTTT. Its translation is CASTSGQGAGGNQPQHF.